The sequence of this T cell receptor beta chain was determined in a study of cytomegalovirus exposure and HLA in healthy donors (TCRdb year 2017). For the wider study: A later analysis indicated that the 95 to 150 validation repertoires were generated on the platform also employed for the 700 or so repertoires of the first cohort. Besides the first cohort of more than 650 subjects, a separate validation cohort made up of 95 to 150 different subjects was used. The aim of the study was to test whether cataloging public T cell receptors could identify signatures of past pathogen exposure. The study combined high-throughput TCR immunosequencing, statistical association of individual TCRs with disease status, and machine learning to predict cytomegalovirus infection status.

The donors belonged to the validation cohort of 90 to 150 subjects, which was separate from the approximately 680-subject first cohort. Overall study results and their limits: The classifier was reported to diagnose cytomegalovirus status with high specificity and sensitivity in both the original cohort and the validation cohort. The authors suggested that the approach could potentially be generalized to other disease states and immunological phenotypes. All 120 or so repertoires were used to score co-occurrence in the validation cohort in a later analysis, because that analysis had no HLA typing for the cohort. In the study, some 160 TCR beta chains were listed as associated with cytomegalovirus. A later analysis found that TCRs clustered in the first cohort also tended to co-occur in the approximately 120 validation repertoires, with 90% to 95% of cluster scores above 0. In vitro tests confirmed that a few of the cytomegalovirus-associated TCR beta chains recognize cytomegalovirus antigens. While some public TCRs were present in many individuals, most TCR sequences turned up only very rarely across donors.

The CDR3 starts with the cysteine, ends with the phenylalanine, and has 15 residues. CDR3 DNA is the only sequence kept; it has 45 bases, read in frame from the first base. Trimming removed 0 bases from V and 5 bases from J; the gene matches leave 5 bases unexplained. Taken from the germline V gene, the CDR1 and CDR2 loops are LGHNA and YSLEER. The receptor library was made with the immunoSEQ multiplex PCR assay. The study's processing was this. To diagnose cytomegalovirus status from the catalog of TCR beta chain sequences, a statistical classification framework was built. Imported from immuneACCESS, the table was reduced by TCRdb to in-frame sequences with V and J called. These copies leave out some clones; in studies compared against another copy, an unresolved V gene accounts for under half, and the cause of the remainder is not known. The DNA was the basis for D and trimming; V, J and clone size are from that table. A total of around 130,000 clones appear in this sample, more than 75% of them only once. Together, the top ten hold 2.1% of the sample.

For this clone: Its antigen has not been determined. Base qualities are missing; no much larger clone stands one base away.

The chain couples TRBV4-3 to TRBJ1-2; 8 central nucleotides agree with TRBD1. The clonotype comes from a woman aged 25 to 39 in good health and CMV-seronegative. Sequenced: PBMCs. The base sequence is TGCGCCAGCAGCCAAGATCAGGGGGCTGGGTATGGCTACACCTTC. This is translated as CASSQDQGAGYGYTF.